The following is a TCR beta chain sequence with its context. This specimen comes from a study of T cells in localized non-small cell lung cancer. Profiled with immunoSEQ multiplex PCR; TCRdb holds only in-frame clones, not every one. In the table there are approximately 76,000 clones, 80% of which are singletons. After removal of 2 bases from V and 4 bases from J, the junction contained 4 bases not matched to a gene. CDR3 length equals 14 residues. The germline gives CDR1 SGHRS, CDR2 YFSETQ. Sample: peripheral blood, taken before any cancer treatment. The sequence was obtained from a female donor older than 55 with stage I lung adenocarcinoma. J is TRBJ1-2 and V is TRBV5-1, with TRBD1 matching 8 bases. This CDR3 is CASSFGTGFYGYTF. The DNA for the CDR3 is TGCGCCAGCAGCTTTGGGACAGGATTCTATGGCTACACCTTC.